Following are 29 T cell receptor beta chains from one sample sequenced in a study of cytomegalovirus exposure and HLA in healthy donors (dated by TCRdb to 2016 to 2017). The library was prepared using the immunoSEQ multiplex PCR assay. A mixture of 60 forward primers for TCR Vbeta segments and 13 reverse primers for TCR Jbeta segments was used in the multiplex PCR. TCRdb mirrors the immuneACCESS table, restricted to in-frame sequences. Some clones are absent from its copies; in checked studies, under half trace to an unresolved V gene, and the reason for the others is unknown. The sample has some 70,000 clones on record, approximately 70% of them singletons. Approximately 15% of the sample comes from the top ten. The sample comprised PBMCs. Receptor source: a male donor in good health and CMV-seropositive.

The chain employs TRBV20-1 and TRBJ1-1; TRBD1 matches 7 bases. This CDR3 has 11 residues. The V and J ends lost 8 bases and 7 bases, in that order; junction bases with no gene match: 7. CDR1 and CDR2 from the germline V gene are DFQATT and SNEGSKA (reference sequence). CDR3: CSFYRGLEAFF. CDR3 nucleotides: TGCAGTTTCTACAGGGGACTTGAAGCTTTCTTT.

CDR3 residues: CASSPMTGFAEAFF. CDR3 coding DNA: TGTGCCAGCTCACCGATGACAGGGTTCGCTGAAGCTTTCTTT. V gene TRBV18 combines with J gene TRBJ1-1; the match to TRBD1 covers 7 bases. Trimming removed 3 bases from V and 6 bases from J; junction bases left unmatched: 7. The CDR3 covers 14 residues. Germline CDR1 is KGHSH and CDR2 is LQKENI.

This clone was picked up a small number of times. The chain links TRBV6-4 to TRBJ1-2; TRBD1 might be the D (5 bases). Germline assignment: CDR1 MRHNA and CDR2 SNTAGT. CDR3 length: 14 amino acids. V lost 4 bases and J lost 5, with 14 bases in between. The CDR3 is CASSGTPIRYGYTF. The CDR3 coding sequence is TGTGCCAGCAGTGGGACACCTATTAGGTATGGCTACACCTTC.

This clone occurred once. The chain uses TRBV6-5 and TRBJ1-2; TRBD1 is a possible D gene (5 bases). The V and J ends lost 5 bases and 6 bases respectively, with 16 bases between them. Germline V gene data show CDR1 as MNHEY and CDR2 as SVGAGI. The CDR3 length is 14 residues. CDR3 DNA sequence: TGTGCCAGCAGTAAGGGGACGTGGGAGGATGGCTACACCTTC. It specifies CASSKGTWEDGYTF.

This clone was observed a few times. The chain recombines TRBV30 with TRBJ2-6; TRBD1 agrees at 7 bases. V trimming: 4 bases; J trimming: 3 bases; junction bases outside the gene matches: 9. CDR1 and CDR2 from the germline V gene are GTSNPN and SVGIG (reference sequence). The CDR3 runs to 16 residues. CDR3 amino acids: CAWTETGFFGANVLTF. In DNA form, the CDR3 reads TGTGCCTGGACCGAGACAGGGTTTTTTGGGGCCAACGTCCTGACTTTC. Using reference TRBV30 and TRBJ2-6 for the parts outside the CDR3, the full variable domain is SQTIHQWPATLVQPVGSPLSLECTVEGTSNPNLYWYRQAAGRGLQLLFYSVGIGQISSEVPQNLSASRPQDRQFILSSKKLLLSDSGFYLCAWTETGFFGANVLTFGAGSRLTVL.

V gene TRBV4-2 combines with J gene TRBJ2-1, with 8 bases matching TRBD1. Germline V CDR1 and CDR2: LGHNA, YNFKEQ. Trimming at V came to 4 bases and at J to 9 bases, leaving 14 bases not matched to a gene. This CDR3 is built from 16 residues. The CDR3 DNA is TGTGCCAGCAGCCCCGAGGGGCAGGGGGCGGTTAGTGAGCAGTTCTTC. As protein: CASSPEGQGAVSEQFF.

The CDR3 region has the DNA TGCGCCAGCAGCTTGGCGACAGGAGCCTACGAGCAGTACTTC. Protein sequence: CASSLATGAYEQYF. The V call is TRBV5-1, the J call TRBJ2-7, with D perhaps matching TRBD1 (6 bases). V was clipped by 0 bases and J by 2 bases, with 9 bases between them. Germline lookup yields CDR1 SGHRS and CDR2 YFSETQ. The CDR3 has 14 residues.

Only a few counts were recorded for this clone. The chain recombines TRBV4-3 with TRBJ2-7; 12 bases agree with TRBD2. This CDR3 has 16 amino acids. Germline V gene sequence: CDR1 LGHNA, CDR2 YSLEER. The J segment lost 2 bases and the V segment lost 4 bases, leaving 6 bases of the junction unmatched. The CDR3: CASSPGLAGETYEQYF. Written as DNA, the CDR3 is TGCGCCAGCAGCCCGGGACTAGCGGGCGAAACCTACGAGCAGTACTTC.

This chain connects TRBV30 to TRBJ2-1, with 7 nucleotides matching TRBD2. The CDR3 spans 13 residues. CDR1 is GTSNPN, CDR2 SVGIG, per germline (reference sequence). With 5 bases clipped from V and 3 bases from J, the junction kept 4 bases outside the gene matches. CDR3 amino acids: CAWGLAVYNEQFF. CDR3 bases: TGTGCCTGGGGGCTAGCGGTCTACAATGAGCAGTTCTTC. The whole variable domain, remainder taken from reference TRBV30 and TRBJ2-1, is SQTIHQWPATLVQPVGSPLSLECTVEGTSNPNLYWYRQAAGRGLQLLFYSVGIGQISSEVPQNLSASRPQDRQFILSSKKLLLSDSGFYLCAWGLAVYNEQFFGPGTRLTVL.

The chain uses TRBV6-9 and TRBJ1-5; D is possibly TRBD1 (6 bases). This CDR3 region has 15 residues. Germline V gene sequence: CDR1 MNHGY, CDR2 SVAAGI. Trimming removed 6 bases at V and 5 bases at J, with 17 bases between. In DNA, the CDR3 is TGTGCCAGCAGAAGGTACAGGGAAGCGGATCAGCCCCAGCATTTT. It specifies CASRRYREADQPQHF.

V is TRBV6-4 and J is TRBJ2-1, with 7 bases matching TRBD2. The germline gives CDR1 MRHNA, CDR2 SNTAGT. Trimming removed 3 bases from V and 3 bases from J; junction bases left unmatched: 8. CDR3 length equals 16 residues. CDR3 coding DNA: TGTGCCAGCAGTGAGGCGACACCGGGAGGCTACAATGAGCAGTTCTTC. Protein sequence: CASSEATPGGYNEQFF.

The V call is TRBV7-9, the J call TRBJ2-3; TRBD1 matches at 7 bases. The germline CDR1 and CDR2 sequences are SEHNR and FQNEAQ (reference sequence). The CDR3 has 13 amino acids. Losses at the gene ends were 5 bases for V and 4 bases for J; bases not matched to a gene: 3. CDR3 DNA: TGTGCCAGCAGCCGCGACAGGGCAGATACGCAGTATTTT. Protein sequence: CASSRDRADTQYF.

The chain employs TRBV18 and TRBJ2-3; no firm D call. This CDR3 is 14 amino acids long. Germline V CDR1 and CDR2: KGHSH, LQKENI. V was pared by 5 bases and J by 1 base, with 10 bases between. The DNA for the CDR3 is TGTGCCAGCTCATTACACCGGGGCACAGATACGCAGTATTTT. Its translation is CASSLHRGTDTQYF.

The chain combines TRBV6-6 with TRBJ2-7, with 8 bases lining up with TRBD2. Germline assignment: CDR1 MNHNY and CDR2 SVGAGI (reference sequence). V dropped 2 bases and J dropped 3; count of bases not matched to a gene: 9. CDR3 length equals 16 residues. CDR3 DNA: TGTGCCAGCAGTTACCAAACAGCGGGAGCTAACTACGAGCAGTACTTC. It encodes CASSYQTAGANYEQYF.

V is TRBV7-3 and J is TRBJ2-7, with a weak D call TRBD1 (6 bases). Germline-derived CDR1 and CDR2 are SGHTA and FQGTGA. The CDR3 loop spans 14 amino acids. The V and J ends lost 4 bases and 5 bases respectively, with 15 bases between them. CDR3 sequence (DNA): TGTGCCAGCAGCTCGAGCAGGGGTGTCCACGAGCAGTACTTC. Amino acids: CASSSSRGVHEQYF.

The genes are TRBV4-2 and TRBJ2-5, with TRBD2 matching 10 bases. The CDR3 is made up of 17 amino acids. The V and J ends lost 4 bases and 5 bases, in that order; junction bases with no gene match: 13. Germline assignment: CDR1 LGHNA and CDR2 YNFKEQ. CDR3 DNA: TGTGCCAGCAGCCTGGTGGGAGCGGGAGGGCGAGAGGAGACCCAGTACTTC. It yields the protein CASSLVGAGGREETQYF.

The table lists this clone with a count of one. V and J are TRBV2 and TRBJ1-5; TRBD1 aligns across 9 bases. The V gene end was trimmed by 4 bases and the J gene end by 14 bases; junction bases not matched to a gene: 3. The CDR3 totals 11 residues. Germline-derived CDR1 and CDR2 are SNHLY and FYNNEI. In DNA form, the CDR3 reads TGTGCCAGCAGTGGGGGGACAGGGAAGCATTTT. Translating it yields CASSGGTGKHF.

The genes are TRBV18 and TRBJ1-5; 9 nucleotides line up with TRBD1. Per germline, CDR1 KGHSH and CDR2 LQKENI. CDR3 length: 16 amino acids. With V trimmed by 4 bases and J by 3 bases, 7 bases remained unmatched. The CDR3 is CASSLSRTGDNQPQHF. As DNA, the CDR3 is TGTGCCAGCTCACTTTCAAGGACAGGGGACAATCAGCCCCAGCATTTT.

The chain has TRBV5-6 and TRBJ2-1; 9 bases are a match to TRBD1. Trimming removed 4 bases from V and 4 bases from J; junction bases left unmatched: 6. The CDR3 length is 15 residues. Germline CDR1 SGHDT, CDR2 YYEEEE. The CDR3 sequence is CASSVGQGFYNEQFF. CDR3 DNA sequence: TGTGCCAGCAGCGTGGGACAGGGTTTTTACAATGAGCAGTTCTTC. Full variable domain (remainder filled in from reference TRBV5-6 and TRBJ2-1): DAGVTQSPTHLIKTRGQQVTLRCSPKSGHDTVSWYQQALGQGPQFIFQYYEEEERQRGNFPDRFSGHQFPNYSSELNVNALLLGDSALYLCASSVGQGFYNEQFFGPGTRLTVL.

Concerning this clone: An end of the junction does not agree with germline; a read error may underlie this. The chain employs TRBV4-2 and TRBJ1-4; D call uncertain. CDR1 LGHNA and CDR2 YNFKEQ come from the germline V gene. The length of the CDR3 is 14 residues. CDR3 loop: CASSQVAGFEKLLF. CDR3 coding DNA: TGTGCCAGCAGCCAAGTAGCCGGGTTCGAAAAACTGCTTTTT.

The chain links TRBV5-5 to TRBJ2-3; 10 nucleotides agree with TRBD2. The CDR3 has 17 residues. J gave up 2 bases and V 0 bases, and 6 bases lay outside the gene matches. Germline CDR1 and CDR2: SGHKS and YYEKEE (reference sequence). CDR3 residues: CASSLVAAGGNTDTQYF. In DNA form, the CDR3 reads TGTGCCAGCAGCTTGGTCGCAGCGGGAGGGAACACAGATACGCAGTATTTT. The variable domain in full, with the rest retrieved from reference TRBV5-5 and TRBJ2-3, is DAGVTQSPTHLIKTRGQQVTLRCSPISGHKSVSWYQQVLGQGPQFIFQYYEKEERGRGNFPDRFSARQFPNYSSELNVNALLLGDSALYLCASSLVAAGGNTDTQYFGPGTRLTVL.

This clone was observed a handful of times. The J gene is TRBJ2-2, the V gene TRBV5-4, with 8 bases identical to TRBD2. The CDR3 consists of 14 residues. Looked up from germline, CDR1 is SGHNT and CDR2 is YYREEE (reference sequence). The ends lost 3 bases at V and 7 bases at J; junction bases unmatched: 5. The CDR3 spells CASSSGGRFGELFF. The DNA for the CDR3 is TGTGCCAGCAGCTCGGGGGGGCGGTTCGGGGAGCTGTTTTTT.

The CDR3 DNA is TGTGCCAGCAGTTACAGGTGGACGGACTATGAAGCTTTCTTT. Translation: CASSYRWTDYEAFF. The V and J genes are TRBV6-5 and TRBJ1-1, with no clear D. The V end was cut by 2 bases, the J end by 7 bases, with 14 bases between. This CDR3 spans 14 amino acids. The germline CDR1 and CDR2 sequences are MNHEY and SVGAGI.

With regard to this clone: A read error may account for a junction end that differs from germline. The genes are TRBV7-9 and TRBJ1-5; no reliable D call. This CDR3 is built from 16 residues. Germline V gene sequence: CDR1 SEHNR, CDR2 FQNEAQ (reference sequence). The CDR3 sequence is CSSSLGGGYSNQPQHF. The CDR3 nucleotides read TGTTCCAGCAGCTTAGGTGGAGGGTATAGCAATCAGCCCCAGCATTTT.

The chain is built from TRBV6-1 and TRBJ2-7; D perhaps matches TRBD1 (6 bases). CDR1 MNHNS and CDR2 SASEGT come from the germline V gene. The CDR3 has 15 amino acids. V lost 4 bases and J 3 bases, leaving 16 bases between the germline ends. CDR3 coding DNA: TGTGCCAGCAGTGGAGGGGACACTAGGAACTACGAGCAGTACTTC. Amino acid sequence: CASSGGDTRNYEQYF.

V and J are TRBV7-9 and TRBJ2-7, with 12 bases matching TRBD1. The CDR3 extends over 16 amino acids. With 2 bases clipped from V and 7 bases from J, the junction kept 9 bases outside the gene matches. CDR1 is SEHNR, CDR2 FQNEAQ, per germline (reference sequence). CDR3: CASSLRRGQGADEQYF. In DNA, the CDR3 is TGTGCCAGCAGCTTACGAAGGGGACAGGGGGCGGATGAGCAGTACTTC.

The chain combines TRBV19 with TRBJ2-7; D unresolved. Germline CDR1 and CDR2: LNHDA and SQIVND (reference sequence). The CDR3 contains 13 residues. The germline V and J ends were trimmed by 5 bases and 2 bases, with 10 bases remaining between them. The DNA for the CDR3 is TGTGCCAGTAGTCACACAGAGACCTACGAGCAGTACTTC. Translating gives CASSHTETYEQYF.

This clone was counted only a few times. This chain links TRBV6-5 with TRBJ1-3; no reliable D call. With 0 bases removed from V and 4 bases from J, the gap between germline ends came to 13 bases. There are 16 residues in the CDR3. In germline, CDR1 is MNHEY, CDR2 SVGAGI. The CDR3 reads CASSYSSPNSGNTIYF. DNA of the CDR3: TGTGCCAGCAGTTACTCGAGCCCTAACTCGGGAAACACCATATATTTT.

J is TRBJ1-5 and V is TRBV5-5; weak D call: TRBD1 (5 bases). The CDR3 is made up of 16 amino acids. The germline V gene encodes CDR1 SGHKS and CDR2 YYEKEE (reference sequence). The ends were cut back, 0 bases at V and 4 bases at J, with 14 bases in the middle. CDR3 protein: CASSLDPGGGNQPQHF. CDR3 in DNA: TGTGCCAGCAGCTTGGACCCGGGGGGAGGAAATCAGCCCCAGCATTTT.